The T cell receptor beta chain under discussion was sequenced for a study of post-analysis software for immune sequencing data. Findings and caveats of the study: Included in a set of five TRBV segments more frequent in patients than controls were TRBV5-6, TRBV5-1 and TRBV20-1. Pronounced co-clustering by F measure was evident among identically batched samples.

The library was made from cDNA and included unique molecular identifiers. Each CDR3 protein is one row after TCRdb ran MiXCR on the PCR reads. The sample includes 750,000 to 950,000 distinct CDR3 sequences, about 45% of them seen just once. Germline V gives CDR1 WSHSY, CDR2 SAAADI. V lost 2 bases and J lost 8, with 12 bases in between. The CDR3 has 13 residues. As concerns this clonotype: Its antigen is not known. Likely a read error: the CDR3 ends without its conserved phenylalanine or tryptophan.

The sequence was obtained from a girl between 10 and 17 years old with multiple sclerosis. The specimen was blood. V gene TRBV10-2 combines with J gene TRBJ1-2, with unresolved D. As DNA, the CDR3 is TGCGCCAGCAGTGAGGTGGCAGGCGGCGGCTACACCTGC. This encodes CASSEVAGGGYTC.